These 21 T cell receptor beta chains came from one sample sequenced in a study of T cells in placental villitis. This was the immunoSEQ v4 assay. The assay was immunoSEQ multiplex PCR, and TCRdb's table has in-frame clones only and misses some. The sample has approximately 6,000 clones; more than 70% are singletons. Sequences were obtained from placental tissue containing maternal and fetal cells. All receptors come from a human patient with infectious villitis; the placental T cells may come from both mother and fetus.

This clone occurred once. V gene TRBV18 combines with J gene TRBJ1-4; no definite D call. Trimming cost V 0 bases and J 6 bases, with 14 bases left between them. CDR3 size: 16 residues. From germline, CDR1 is KGHSH and CDR2 LQKENI. The CDR3 DNA sequence: TGTGCCAGCTCACCACCCGGGCCGCATGGGGATGAAAAACTGTTTTTT. Translation gives CASSPPGPHGDEKLFF. The full variable domain, its missing parts supplied by reference TRBV18 and TRBJ1-4, is NAGVMQNPRHLVRRRGQEARLRCSPMKGHSHVYWYRQLPEEGLKFMVYLQKENIIDESGMPKERFSAEFPKEGPSILRIQQVVRGDSAAYFCASSPPGPHGDEKLFFGSGTQLSVL.

V is TRBV19 and J is TRBJ1-5, with no clear D. Trimming shortened V by 8 bases and J by 0 bases, and 11 bases separated the two germline ends. The CDR3 is 14 residues long. In germline, CDR1 is LNHDA, CDR2 SQIVND (reference sequence). CDR3 DNA: TGTGCCAGTGTCCAGACGAATAGCAATCAGCCCCAGCATTTT. It translates to CASVQTNSNQPQHF.

The chain links TRBV3-1 (or the pseudogene TRBV3-2) to TRBJ1-5, with D uncertain. Trimming pared 4 bases from V and 0 bases from J, leaving 7 bases between. Germline V lookup: CDR1 LGHDT, CDR2 YNNKEL (reference sequence). The CDR3 runs 14 residues. CDR3 residues: CASSPDRSNQPQHF. The CDR3 nucleotides read TGTGCCAGCAGCCCGGATCGTAGCAATCAGCCCCAGCATTTT.

The chain uses TRBV5-4 and TRBJ2-5, with 8 bases identical to TRBD2. CDR1 SGHNT and CDR2 YYREEE come from the germline V gene (reference sequence). V was clipped by 2 bases and J by 5 bases; unmatched bases: 5. The CDR3 spans 14 residues. In DNA form, the CDR3 reads TGTGCCAGCAGCTTTCGGGGGGGCAGGGAGACCCAGTACTTC. Translating it yields CASSFRGGRETQYF.

The chain has TRBV6-5 and TRBJ1-2, with D uncertain. The CDR3 length is 14 residues. V lost 2 bases to trimming and J lost 6 bases, with 13 bases between them. Germline CDR1 is MNHEY and CDR2 is SVGAGI. CDR3 DNA sequence: TGTGCCAGCAGTTACGGTTTTGGAGGGAATGGCTACACCTTC. It specifies CASSYGFGGNGYTF.

The chain carries TRBV7-6 and TRBJ1-1; D unclear. V was cut by 3 bases and J by 1 base, with 6 bases left in between. The CDR3 totals 13 residues. The germline V gene encodes CDR1 SGHVS and CDR2 FNYEAQ. This CDR3 reads CASSFRPNTEAFF. CDR3 bases: TGTGCCAGCAGCTTTCGGCCGAACACTGAAGCTTTCTTT.

This chain uses TRBV3-1 (or the pseudogene TRBV3-2) with TRBJ1-3; D uncertain. This CDR3 region has 12 residues. Trimming removed 1 base from V and 7 bases from J, with 5 bases in between. Germline V gene lookup returns CDR1 LGHDT and CDR2 YNNKEL (reference sequence). The CDR3 spells CASSQGKNTIYF. The CDR3 region has the DNA TGTGCCAGCAGCCAAGGGAAGAACACCATATATTTT.

J is TRBJ2-7 and V is TRBV7-8; TRBD1 matches 11 bases. The CDR3 sequence is 16 residues long. The junction had 3 bases not matched to a gene; V was cut back by 2 bases and J by 0 bases. Germline CDR1 SGHVS, CDR2 FQNEAQ. The chain's CDR3 is CASSLSGQGASYEQYF. CDR3 coding DNA: TGTGCCAGCAGCTTATCAGGACAGGGGGCCTCCTACGAGCAGTACTTC.

The V call is TRBV5-1, the J call TRBJ1-1, with no clear D. Germline V gene data show CDR1 as SGHRS and CDR2 as YFSETQ. The CDR3 extends over 16 amino acids. V lost 0 bases and J lost 1, with 13 bases in between. The CDR3 reads CASSLVAGPANTEAFF. In nucleotides, the CDR3 is TGCGCCAGCAGCTTGGTGGCAGGACCGGCGAACACTGAAGCTTTCTTT.

The V gene is TRBV3-1 (or the pseudogene TRBV3-2), the J gene TRBJ1-1, with D perhaps TRBD1 (5 bases). V shed 4 bases and J shed 4 bases, with 10 bases lying between them. Germline V CDR1 and CDR2: LGHDT, YNNKEL (reference sequence). This CDR3 comprises 13 residues. CDR3 residues: CASSRGRGTEAFF. CDR3 DNA: TGTGCCAGCAGCCGGGGTAGGGGCACTGAAGCTTTCTTT.

About this clone itself: Different DNA sequences within this sample yield the same CDR3. V usage is TRBV20-1 and J usage is TRBJ2-1, with D possibly called TRBD1 or TRBD2 (5 bases each). The V gene's germline CDR1 is DFQATT and CDR2 SNEGSKA (reference sequence). The CDR3 has 10 amino acids. Trimming left V 5 bases short and J 10 bases short, with 9 bases between. The CDR3 is CSASEGEQFF. CDR3 DNA sequence: TGCAGTGCTTCAGAGGGGGAGCAGTTCTTC.

The chain combines TRBV2 with TRBJ1-1; D is possibly TRBD1 (5 bases). Trimming pared 9 bases from V and 6 bases from J, leaving 17 bases between. The CDR3 covers 13 residues. CDR1 SNHLY and CDR2 FYNNEI come from the germline V gene. The CDR3: CASTISGQAEAFF. The CDR3 DNA reads as TGTGCCAGTACCATTTCCGGACAAGCTGAAGCTTTCTTT.

This sequence joins TRBV7-8 and TRBJ1-1; D unclear. CDR3 size: 13 residues. CDR1 is SGHVS and CDR2 is FQNEAQ in the germline V gene. Trimming took off 2 bases at V and 2 bases at J, with 6 bases between the two ends. CDR3 residues: CASSLLGNTEAFF. CDR3 bases: TGTGCCAGCAGCTTATTGGGAAACACTGAAGCTTTCTTT.

J is TRBJ2-3 and V is TRBV9; 16 bases align to TRBD2. The CDR3 spans 20 residues. Germline assignment: CDR1 SGDLS and CDR2 YYNGEE. Trimming at V came to 4 bases and at J to 5 bases, leaving 16 bases not matched to a gene. CDR3 nucleotides: TGTGCCAGCAGCCGCACGCCCGGGGGACTAGCGGGGGGGCGGGGAGATACGCAGTATTTT. Residues: CASSRTPGGLAGGRGDTQYF.

Points on this clone: The junction shows a germline mismatch at one end, possibly a read error. Other DNA sequences in this specimen translate into the identical CDR3. This sequence joins TRBV9 and TRBJ2-7, with 7 bases aligning to TRBD1. CDR1 and CDR2 (germline): SGDLS, YYNGEE. The CDR3 consists of 14 residues. The CDR3 DNA follows: TGTGCCAGTAGCGTGGGGGACAGCATGGACGAGCAGTACTTC. Residues: CASSVGDSMDEQYF.

The chain uses TRBV6-5 and TRBJ1-1, with a tentative D call TRBD1 (6 bases). Germline CDR1 MNHEY, CDR2 SVGAGI. This CDR3 is built from 13 residues. V dropped 5 bases and J dropped 3 bases, with 10 bases sitting between them. This chain's CDR3 is CASSSRGYTEAFF. The CDR3 DNA is TGTGCCAGCAGTAGCAGGGGTTACACTGAAGCTTTCTTT.

This clone is large (0.1 to 1%) by share. The chain links TRBV6-5 to TRBJ2-5, with D hard to call. V gave up 0 bases and J gave up 5 bases, with 1 base separating them. The CDR3 is 11 amino acids. In germline, CDR1 is MNHEY, CDR2 SVGAGI. The CDR3 sequence is CASSYSETQYF. In nucleotides, the CDR3 is TGTGCCAGCAGTTACTCGGAGACCCAGTACTTC.

Details on this clone: This may come from a read error, since a much larger clone is one base off. Other DNA variants within this sample encode the same CDR3. This chain joins TRBV3-1 (or the pseudogene TRBV3-2) and TRBJ1-1; D ambiguous. The CDR3 has 13 amino acids. CDR1 LGHDT and CDR2 YNNKEL come from the germline V gene (reference sequence). V dropped 3 bases and J dropped 1 base, with 6 bases sitting between them. In DNA, the CDR3 is TGTGCCAGCAGCCAGGGGAGGAACACTGAAGCTTTCTTT. Its translation: CASSQGRNTEAFF.

The chain combines TRBV10-3 with TRBJ2-3; 7 bases line up with TRBD2. CDR1 and CDR2 (germline): ENHRY, SYGVKD. The V gene end was trimmed by 0 bases and the J gene end by 3 bases; junction bases not matched to a gene: 3. This CDR3 is built from 15 residues. The CDR3 protein is CAISESGAGTDTQYF. The CDR3 DNA reads TGTGCCATCAGTGAGTCCGGAGCGGGGACAGATACGCAGTATTTT.

This clone turned up a few times. This rearrangement joins TRBV19 to TRBJ2-5; 10 bases fit TRBD1. V lost 6 bases to trimming and J lost 5 bases; unmatched junction nucleotides: 9. Per germline, CDR1 LNHDA and CDR2 SQIVND (reference sequence). The CDR3 sequence is 15 residues long. The CDR3, as DNA: TGTGCCAGTAGCCAAGGGACAGGGGTAGGGGAGACCCAGTACTTC. Translating it yields CASSQGTGVGETQYF.

This clone is large. Different DNA sequences within this sample yield the same CDR3. The chain recombines TRBV5-6 with TRBJ2-3; D uncertain. V lost 2 bases to trimming and J lost 4 bases, with 8 bases between them. CDR1 is SGHDT and CDR2 is YYEEEE in the germline V gene. CDR3 size: 13 residues. The CDR3 coding sequence is TGTGCCAGCAGCTTCCGACCCGCAGATACGCAGTATTTT. It codes for CASSFRPADTQYF.